Listed below are T cell receptor beta chains from one sample, sequenced in a study of blood T cell repertoires in COVID-19. Profiled with immunoSEQ multiplex PCR; TCRdb holds only in-frame clones, not every one. In the table there are 40,000 to 50,000 clones, 86% of which are singletons. The sequenced sample consisted of PBMCs or T cells enriched from blood (not recorded which). These receptors were collected from a woman aged 45-59 years who had recovered from COVID-19. Each CDR3 is given with its conserved first and last residue. A D gene is named only where the DNA matches it firmly. A row's size may be missing; if present it is once, few, many or a size class.

clone_size: NA
d_call: NA
v_call: TRBV18
j_call: TRBJ1-1
cdr3_nt: TGTGCCAGCTCACGAGACTATATGAACACTGAAGCTTTCTTT
cdr3_aa: CASSRDYMNTEAFF

clone_size: NA
d_call: TRBD1
v_call: TRBV7-8
j_call: TRBJ1-3
cdr3_nt: TGTGCCAGCAGCTTATCCCGCATGGCAGGGGGTAGAAACACCATATATTTT
cdr3_aa: CASSLSRMAGGRNTIYF

clone_size: once
d_call: TRBD1
v_call: TRBV19
j_call: TRBJ2-1
cdr3_nt: TGTGCCAGTAGTACCCGACAGGGCAATGAGCAGTTCTTC
cdr3_aa: CASSTRQGNEQFF

clone_size: NA
d_call: TRBD2
v_call: TRBV4-3
j_call: TRBJ2-1
cdr3_nt: TGCGCCAGCAGTCCCCAAGGGAAGACGACTAGCGGGAGTCTTACTGAGCAGTTCTTC
cdr3_aa: CASSPQGKTTSGSLTEQFF

clone_size: NA
d_call: NA
v_call: TRBV7-2
j_call: TRBJ2-5
cdr3_nt: TGTGCCAGCAGCTTAGTTTGGGGGGGCCGCGAGACCCAGTACTTC
cdr3_aa: CASSLVWGGRETQYF

clone_size: NA
d_call: NA
v_call: TRBV3-1/TRBV3-2
j_call: TRBJ1-2
cdr3_nt: TGTGCCAGCAGGTCCCACACAGGAGACTATGGCTACACCTTC
cdr3_aa: CASRSHTGDYGYTF

clone_size: NA
d_call: TRBD2
v_call: TRBV28
j_call: TRBJ2-7
cdr3_nt: TGTGCCAGCACCCGCGGGGGGGCTTCTTTCGAGCAGTACTTC
cdr3_aa: CASTRGGASFEQYF

clone_size: NA
d_call: TRBD1
v_call: TRBV13
j_call: TRBJ2-7
cdr3_nt: TGTGCCAGCAGCTTAGTGGGGACAGACCTTTACGAGCAGTACTTC
cdr3_aa: CASSLVGTDLYEQYF

clone_size: NA
d_call: NA
v_call: TRBV5-1
j_call: TRBJ2-6
cdr3_nt: TGCGCCAGCAGCTTGGCAGGGGGGATCTCTGGGGCCAACGTCCTGACTTTC
cdr3_aa: CASSLAGGISGANVLTF

clone_size: NA
d_call: TRBD1
v_call: TRBV7-6
j_call: TRBJ1-5
cdr3_nt: TGTGCCAGCAGCCTGACAGGGGGCGAGAATCAGCCCCAGCATTTT
cdr3_aa: CASSLTGGENQPQHF

clone_size: NA
d_call: TRBD2
v_call: TRBV28
j_call: TRBJ2-5
cdr3_nt: TGTGCCAGCAGCTCCGGGACTAGCGGCCAAGAGACCCAGTACTTC
cdr3_aa: CASSSGTSGQETQYF

clone_size: few
d_call: NA
v_call: TRBV27
j_call: TRBJ2-1
cdr3_nt: TGTGCCAGCAGTTTATCGTCCATTAGCTCCTACAATGAGCAGTTCTTC
cdr3_aa: CASSLSSISSYNEQFF

clone_size: NA
d_call: NA
v_call: TRBV27
j_call: TRBJ2-5
cdr3_nt: TGTGCCAGCAGTTTATGGGCAAAAGAGACCCAGTACTTC
cdr3_aa: CASSLWAKETQYF

clone_size: NA
d_call: NA
v_call: TRBV27
j_call: TRBJ2-1
cdr3_nt: TGTGCCAGCAGTTTAGGGGCAGGCTCACTGTCCTCCTACAATGAGCAGTTCTTC
cdr3_aa: CASSLGAGSLSSYNEQFF

clone_size: NA
d_call: TRBD1
v_call: TRBV6-2/TRBV6-3
j_call: TRBJ1-5
cdr3_nt: TGTGCCAGCAGTAACACCGGGACAGGGGTTATTCTGCCCCAGCATTTT
cdr3_aa: CASSNTGTGVILPQHF

clone_size: NA
d_call: TRBD1
v_call: TRBV28
j_call: TRBJ1-4
cdr3_nt: TGTGCCAGCAGAGACGGACAGGGGAGGTTTGAAAAACTGTTTTTT
cdr3_aa: CASRDGQGRFEKLFF

clone_size: NA
d_call: TRBD1
v_call: TRBV11-3
j_call: TRBJ2-2
cdr3_nt: TGTGCCAGCAGCGACAGGGGGGACACCGGGGAGCTGTTTTTT
cdr3_aa: CASSDRGDTGELFF

clone_size: few
d_call: TRBD2
v_call: TRBV7-2
j_call: TRBJ2-1
cdr3_nt: TGTGCCAGCAGCTCCCTAGCGGGGGGAATGAATGAGCAGTTCTTC
cdr3_aa: CASSSLAGGMNEQFF

clone_size: NA
d_call: TRBD2
v_call: TRBV6-6
j_call: TRBJ2-1
cdr3_nt: TGTGCCAGCAGTTCCCTAGCGGGGGGCTCCTACAATGAGCAGTTCTTC
cdr3_aa: CASSSLAGGSYNEQFF

clone_size: NA
d_call: NA
v_call: TRBV4-3
j_call: TRBJ2-3
cdr3_nt: TGCGCCAGCAGCCAAGAAGCCTCCAGGGCGGGCACAGATACGCAGTATTTT
cdr3_aa: CASSQEASRAGTDTQYF

clone_size: NA
d_call: NA
v_call: TRBV4-3
j_call: TRBJ2-5
cdr3_nt: TGCGCCAGCAGCCAGGCTAGGGACTCTGAAGAGACCCAGTACTTC
cdr3_aa: CASSQARDSEETQYF

clone_size: NA
d_call: TRBD2
v_call: TRBV5-5
j_call: TRBJ2-3
cdr3_nt: TGTGCCAGCAGCGCAGCCCAGCGGGAGCCCCCGGGTACGCAGTATTTT
cdr3_aa: CASSAAQREPPGTQYF

clone_size: once
d_call: NA
v_call: TRBV5-1
j_call: TRBJ2-3
cdr3_nt: TGCGCCAGCAGCTTGGCAAGAACTCATATGACAGATACGCAGTATTTT
cdr3_aa: CASSLARTHMTDTQYF

clone_size: NA
d_call: NA
v_call: TRBV29-1
j_call: TRBJ2-5
cdr3_nt: TGCAGCGTTGTGGCTGTACAAGAGACCCAGTACTTC
cdr3_aa: CSVVAVQETQYF

clone_size: once
d_call: TRBD2
v_call: TRBV5-1
j_call: TRBJ2-7
cdr3_nt: TGCGCCAGCAGGGGAGCGGGAGGGACCTACGAGCAGTACTTC
cdr3_aa: CASRGAGGTYEQYF

clone_size: NA
d_call: NA
v_call: TRBV2
j_call: TRBJ1-1
cdr3_nt: TGTGCCAGCTTACAGATTACGAACACTGAAGCTTTCTTT
cdr3_aa: CASLQITNTEAFF

clone_size: NA
d_call: TRBD1
v_call: TRBV7-2
j_call: TRBJ1-6
cdr3_nt: TGTGCCAGCAGCCCGGGACAGGGGGCTTATTCACCCCTCCACTTT
cdr3_aa: CASSPGQGAYSPLHF

clone_size: NA
d_call: TRBD1
v_call: TRBV18
j_call: TRBJ1-2
cdr3_nt: TGTGCCAGCTCACCTCTCGGAACAGGGGGCGTGAGTGGCTACACCTTC
cdr3_aa: CASSPLGTGGVSGYTF

clone_size: NA
d_call: NA
v_call: TRBV28
j_call: TRBJ2-2
cdr3_nt: TGTGCCAGCTTACCCGAAGGAGGTGCGAACACCGGGGAGCTGTTTTTT
cdr3_aa: CASLPEGGANTGELFF

clone_size: NA
d_call: TRBD2
v_call: TRBV3-1/TRBV3-2
j_call: TRBJ2-1
cdr3_nt: TGTGCCAGCAGCGGCACCGGACTAGGATACTACAATGAGCAGTTCTTC
cdr3_aa: CASSGTGLGYYNEQFF

clone_size: NA
d_call: NA
v_call: TRBV5-1
j_call: TRBJ2-7
cdr3_nt: TGCGCCAGCAGCCTTGGACAGCGAGCTAGCGAGCAGTACTTC
cdr3_aa: CASSLGQRASEQYF

clone_size: NA
d_call: TRBD2
v_call: TRBV28
j_call: TRBJ2-1
cdr3_nt: TGTGCCAGCAGTGCCCGGGTTCTAGCGGGAGTTCGCAATGAGCAGTTCTTC
cdr3_aa: CASSARVLAGVRNEQFF

clone_size: NA
d_call: TRBD2
v_call: TRBV9
j_call: TRBJ2-5
cdr3_nt: TGTGCCAGCAGCGTTGGGGGTAGCGGGGACCAAGAGACCCAGTACTTC
cdr3_aa: CASSVGGSGDQETQYF

clone_size: NA
d_call: NA
v_call: TRBV19
j_call: TRBJ2-7
cdr3_nt: TGTGCCAGTAGTCCCCGAGCGAGCGGGTCCTTCTACGAGCAGTACTTC
cdr3_aa: CASSPRASGSFYEQYF

clone_size: NA
d_call: NA
v_call: TRBV5-1
j_call: TRBJ2-4
cdr3_nt: TGCGCCAGCAGCTTGAAACAGGGTCGGGCCAAAAACATTCAGTACTTC
cdr3_aa: CASSLKQGRAKNIQYF

clone_size: NA
d_call: TRBD1
v_call: TRBV2
j_call: TRBJ2-5
cdr3_nt: TGTGCCAGCGGGGGACAGACGTACCAAGAGACCCAGTACTTC
cdr3_aa: CASGGQTYQETQYF

clone_size: NA
d_call: TRBD2
v_call: TRBV5-4
j_call: TRBJ2-7
cdr3_nt: TGTGCCAGCGGTGGACTAGCGGCGGCCGAGCAGTACTTC
cdr3_aa: CASGGLAAAEQYF

clone_size: once
d_call: TRBD2
v_call: TRBV10-2
j_call: TRBJ2-7
cdr3_nt: TGCGCCAGCCGGGGGGGGCTAGCGGATTCCTACGAGCAGTACTTC
cdr3_aa: CASRGGLADSYEQYF

clone_size: NA
d_call: NA
v_call: TRBV7-9
j_call: TRBJ2-1
cdr3_nt: TGTGCCAGCAGCCCGTGGCGGGACGGAAACAATGAGCAGTTCTTC
cdr3_aa: CASSPWRDGNNEQFF

clone_size: NA
d_call: TRBD2
v_call: TRBV29-1
j_call: TRBJ2-7
cdr3_nt: TGCAGCGTGAACGGCGCAGGGGGCACAGCGGGAGGGCACGAGCAGTACTTC
cdr3_aa: CSVNGAGGTAGGHEQYF

clone_size: once
d_call: TRBD2
v_call: TRBV11-2
j_call: TRBJ2-5
cdr3_nt: TGTGCCAGCAGCTGGACTAGCGGGAGGGGAGAGACCCAGTACTTC
cdr3_aa: CASSWTSGRGETQYF

clone_size: NA
d_call: NA
v_call: TRBV5-6
j_call: TRBJ1-5
cdr3_nt: TGTGCCAGCAGCGGCGGACAGTTCGAGCCCCAGCATTTT
cdr3_aa: CASSGGQFEPQHF

clone_size: once
d_call: NA
v_call: TRBV29-1
j_call: TRBJ1-2
cdr3_nt: TGCAGCGTTACGGGAGACGGCTATGGCTACACCTTC
cdr3_aa: CSVTGDGYGYTF

clone_size: once
d_call: TRBD1
v_call: TRBV19
j_call: TRBJ2-2
cdr3_nt: TGTGCCAGTAGTATACATGGACAGGGAGCGAACACCGGGGAGCTGTTTTTT
cdr3_aa: CASSIHGQGANTGELFF

clone_size: NA
d_call: NA
v_call: TRBV12-3/TRBV12-4
j_call: TRBJ2-7
cdr3_nt: TGTGCCAGCAGTACACAGGGCTACGAGCAGTACTTC
cdr3_aa: CASSTQGYEQYF

clone_size: NA
d_call: NA
v_call: TRBV9
j_call: TRBJ1-2
cdr3_nt: TGTGCCAGCAGCGCCGGGACAACTAACTATGGCTACACCTTC
cdr3_aa: CASSAGTTNYGYTF

clone_size: NA
d_call: NA
v_call: TRBV7-9
j_call: TRBJ2-2
cdr3_nt: TGTGCCAGCAGCCCGACTAGGTCCAGCGGGGAGCTGTTTTTT
cdr3_aa: CASSPTRSSGELFF

clone_size: NA
d_call: TRBD1
v_call: TRBV28
j_call: TRBJ2-1
cdr3_nt: TGTGCCAGCAGTTTGGGCGCAGGACAGGGTCGCTTGCAGTTCTTC
cdr3_aa: CASSLGAGQGRLQFF